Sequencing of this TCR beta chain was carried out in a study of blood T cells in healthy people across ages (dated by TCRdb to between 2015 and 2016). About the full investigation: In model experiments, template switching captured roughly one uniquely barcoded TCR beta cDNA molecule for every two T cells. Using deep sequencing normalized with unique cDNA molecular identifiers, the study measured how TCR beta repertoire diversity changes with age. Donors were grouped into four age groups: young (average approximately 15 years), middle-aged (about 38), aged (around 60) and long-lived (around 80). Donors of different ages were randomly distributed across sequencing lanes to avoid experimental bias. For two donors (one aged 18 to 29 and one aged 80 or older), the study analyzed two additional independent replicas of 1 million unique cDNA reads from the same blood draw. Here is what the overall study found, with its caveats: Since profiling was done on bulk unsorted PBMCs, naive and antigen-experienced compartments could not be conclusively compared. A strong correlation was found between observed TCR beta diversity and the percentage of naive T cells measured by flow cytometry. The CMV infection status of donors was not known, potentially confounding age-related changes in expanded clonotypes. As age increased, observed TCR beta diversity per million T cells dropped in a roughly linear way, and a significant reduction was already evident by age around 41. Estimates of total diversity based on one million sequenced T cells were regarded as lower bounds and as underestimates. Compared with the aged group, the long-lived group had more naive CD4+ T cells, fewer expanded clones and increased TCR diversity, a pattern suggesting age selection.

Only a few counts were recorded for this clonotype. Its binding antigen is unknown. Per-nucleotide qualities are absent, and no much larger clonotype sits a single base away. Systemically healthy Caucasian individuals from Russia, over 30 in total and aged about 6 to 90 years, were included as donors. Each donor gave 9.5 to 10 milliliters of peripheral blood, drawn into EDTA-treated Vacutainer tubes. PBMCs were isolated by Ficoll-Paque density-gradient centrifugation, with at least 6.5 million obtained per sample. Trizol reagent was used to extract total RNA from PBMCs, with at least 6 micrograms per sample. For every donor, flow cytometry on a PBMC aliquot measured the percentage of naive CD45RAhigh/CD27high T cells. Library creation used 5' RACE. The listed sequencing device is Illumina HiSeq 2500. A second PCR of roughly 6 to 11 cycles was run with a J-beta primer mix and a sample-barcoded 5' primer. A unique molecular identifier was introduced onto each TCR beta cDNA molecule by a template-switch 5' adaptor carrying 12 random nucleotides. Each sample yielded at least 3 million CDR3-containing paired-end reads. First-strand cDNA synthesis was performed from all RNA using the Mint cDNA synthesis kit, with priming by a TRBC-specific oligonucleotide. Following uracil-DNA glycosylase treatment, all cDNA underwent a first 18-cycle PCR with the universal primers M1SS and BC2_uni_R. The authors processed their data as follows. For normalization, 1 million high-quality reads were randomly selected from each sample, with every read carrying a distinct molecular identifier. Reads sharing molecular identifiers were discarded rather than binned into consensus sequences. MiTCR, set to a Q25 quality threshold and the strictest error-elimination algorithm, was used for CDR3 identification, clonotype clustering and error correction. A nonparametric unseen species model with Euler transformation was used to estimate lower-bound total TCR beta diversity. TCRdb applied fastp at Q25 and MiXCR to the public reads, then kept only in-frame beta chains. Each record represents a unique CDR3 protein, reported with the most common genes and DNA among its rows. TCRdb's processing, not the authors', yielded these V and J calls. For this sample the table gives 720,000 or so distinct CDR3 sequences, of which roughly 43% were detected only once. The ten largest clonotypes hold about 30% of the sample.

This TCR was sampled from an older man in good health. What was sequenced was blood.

The CDR3 has the sequence CASSRGMMGANYNEQFF. The nucleotide sequence is given as TGTGCCAGCAGCCGAGGCATGATGGGAGCCAACTACAATGAGCAGTTCTTC. The V gene is TRBV4-2 and the J gene is TRBJ2-1; the D gene is possibly TRBD2, with 5 bases matching. The germline V gene provides CDR1 LGHNA and CDR2 YNFKEQ. V sheds 4 bases and J sheds 3 bases, leaving 19 bases between their ends. The CDR3 measures 17 amino acids from cysteine to phenylalanine. The only DNA kept is the CDR3, 51 bases in frame from the first base.